A selection of T cell receptor beta chains follows, all from one sample in a study of Tregs in tolerant kidney transplant recipients. Profiling relied on immunoSEQ multiplex PCR, and the TCRdb table lists in-frame clones only, not all of them. Of around 50,000 clones listed, about four fifths are singletons. The specimen sequenced was CD4+ T cells from blood. The receptors were sampled from a human donor in good health. The CDR3 runs from the conserved cysteine through the conserved F or W. The D gene is left open where the match is weak. The size of a clone is reported for some rows only, either as once, few or many, or as a class for expanded clones.

CASSFGLHQTYEQYF TGTGCCAGCAGCTTCGGACTCCACCAGACCTACGAGCAGTACTTC TRBJ2-7 . TRBV7-2 .
CASSSVGSTDTQYF TGTGCCAGCAGTTCGGTGGGGAGCACAGATACGCAGTATTTT TRBJ2-3 . TRBV11-2 .
CAWKSSYNSPLHF TGTGCCTGGAAAAGCTCCTATAATTCACCCCTCCACTTT TRBJ1-6 . TRBV30 once
CASSYERGGDEQFF TGTGCCAGCAGCTATGAGCGGGGGGGCGATGAGCAGTTCTTC TRBJ2-1 TRBD2 TRBV13 .
CASRRGGAGETQYF TGTGCCAGCAGGAGAGGGGGGGCCGGGGAGACCCAGTACTTC TRBJ2-5 . TRBV6-1 .
CSVATGGGNTEAFF TGCAGCGTCGCCACAGGGGGCGGTAACACTGAAGCTTTCTTT TRBJ1-1 TRBD1 TRBV29-1 .
CASSLRYEQYF TGTGCCAGCAGCTTACGTTACGAGCAGTACTTC TRBJ2-7 . TRBV11-1 .
CAWSEGGVLYEQYF TGTGCCTGGAGTGAGGGCGGGGTATTATACGAGCAGTACTTC TRBJ2-7 . TRBV30 .
CASSLGVVVGVPNTGELFF TGTGCCAGCAGCTTAGGTGTGGTTGTGGGGGTACCGAACACCGGGGAGCTGTTTTTT TRBJ2-2 . TRBV11-3 .
CATSRGYGGNQPQHF TGTGCCACCAGCAGAGGGTATGGGGGCAATCAGCCCCAGCATTTT TRBJ1-5 . TRBV15 .
CASSMEVAGQEKLFF TGTGCCAGCAGTATGGAGGTAGCAGGCCAGGAAAAACTGTTTTTT TRBJ1-4 . TRBV2 .
CASSWGLERNEQYF TGCGCCAGCAGCTGGGGCCTCGAGCGGAACGAGCAGTACTTC TRBJ2-7 . TRBV5-1 once
CASSVVATALDTQYF TGTGCCAGCAGCGTAGTAGCGACAGCCCTAGATACGCAGTATTTT TRBJ2-3 . TRBV9 .
CASSQGASNTEAFF TGTGCCAGCTCGCAGGGGGCATCGAACACTGAAGCTTTCTTT TRBJ1-1 TRBD1 TRBV18 .
CASSVSSGGTDTQYF TGTGCCAGCAGCGTAAGTAGCGGGGGCACAGATACGCAGTATTTT TRBJ2-3 TRBD2 TRBV9 .
CASSFGFQETQYF TGTGCCAGCAGCTTCGGCTTCCAAGAGACCCAGTACTTC TRBJ2-5 . TRBV7-7 .
CASSLDTALTDTQYF TGCGCCAGCAGCTTGGACACGGCCCTCACAGATACGCAGTATTTT TRBJ2-3 . TRBV5-1 .
CASSPLGGGQETQYF TGCGCCAGCAGCCCTCTGGGCGGGGGGCAAGAGACCCAGTACTTC TRBJ2-5 TRBD2 TRBV4-3 .
CASSLEGRSSPLHF TGCGCCAGCAGCTTGGAGGGGCGTAGTTCACCCCTCCACTTT TRBJ1-6 . TRBV5-1 once
CASSPGTGVGTEAFF TGTGCCAGCAGTCCCGGGACAGGAGTGGGCACTGAAGCTTTCTTT TRBJ1-1 TRBD1 TRBV6-5 once
CASRLGDSNSPLHF TGTGCAAGTCGCTTAGGGGACAGCAATTCACCCCTCCACTTT TRBJ1-6 . TRBV12-2 few
CASSLGSGAATISYEQYF TGTGCCAGCAGCTTAGGATCAGGGGCCGCTACCATCTCCTACGAGCAGTACTTC TRBJ2-7 . TRBV7-8 .
CASSLEGEGQETQYF TGTGCCAGCAGCCTAGAGGGGGAGGGCCAAGAGACCCAGTACTTC TRBJ2-5 . TRBV11-3 .
CASSARGDFSGELFF TGTGCCAGCAGTGCCAGGGGCGATTTCTCCGGGGAGCTGTTTTTT TRBJ2-2 . TRBV6-1 .
CASSYRDRGHEQYF TGTGCCAGCAGTTACAGGGACAGGGGGCATGAGCAGTACTTC TRBJ2-7 TRBD1 TRBV6-5 .
CASGLERGDSDTQYF TGTGCCAGCGGCCTTGAGCGGGGGGACTCAGATACGCAGTATTTT TRBJ2-3 TRBD2 TRBV6-1 .